One and the same sample provided the 29 T cell receptor beta chains below, sequenced in a study of cytomegalovirus exposure and HLA in healthy donors. With 60 Vbeta and 13 Jbeta primers, the PCR was carried out. The table came from immunoSEQ multiplex PCR; TCRdb's copy has only in-frame clones and leaves some out. The table has roughly 120,000 clones, almost 75% seen once; the top ten hold around 7.7%. Input material: PBMCs. The receptors were gathered from a man in his forties in good health and CMV-seronegative.

The chain is built from TRBV7-9 and TRBJ2-4; possible D gene TRBD1, 6 bases. The V gene lost 0 bases and the J gene lost 4 bases, with 10 bases spanning the gap. Looked up from germline, CDR1 is SEHNR and CDR2 is FQNEAQ (reference sequence). The CDR3 totals 15 residues. The CDR3 spells CASSLASGTKNIQYF. CDR3 DNA: TGTGCCAGCAGCTTAGCGTCCGGGACAAAAAACATTCAGTACTTC.

The chain links TRBV4-3 to TRBJ1-5, with no clear D. This CDR3 contains 15 residues. Trimming removed 0 bases at V and 2 bases at J, with 8 bases between. The germline gives CDR1 LGHNA, CDR2 YSLEER. CDR3 nucleotide sequence: TGCGCCAGCAGCCAAGAAGAGGGTCGCAATCAGCCCCAGCATTTT. Its translation: CASSQEEGRNQPQHF.

This rearrangement joins TRBV21-1 to TRBJ1-5; the D call in the table, TRBD1, was not verified against the DNA. TRBV21-1 is shown as a pseudogene. This CDR3 contains 14 residues. The CDR3 sequence: CASSKGQGNQPQHF. CDR3 in DNA: TGTGCCAGCAGCAAGGGACAGGGAAATCAGCCCCAGCATTTT.

Only a few counts were recorded for this clone. This chain connects TRBV29-1 to TRBJ2-7; 8 nucleotides match TRBD1. Trimming removed 7 bases from V and 6 bases from J; junction bases left unmatched: 5. Germline V CDR1 and CDR2: SQVTM, ANQGSEA. The CDR3 covers 11 residues. In nucleotides, the CDR3 is TGCAGCGGGACAGGGTCCGGCGAGCAGTACTTC. It codes for CSGTGSGEQYF.

The rearrangement links TRBV9 to TRBJ2-7; perhaps TRBD1 as D (5 bases). The CDR3 totals 12 residues. The V gene's germline CDR1 is SGDLS and CDR2 YYNGEE. V was shortened by 0 bases and J by 6 bases, with 7 bases between the two germline ends. This chain's CDR3 is CASSVGGGEQYF. The DNA for the CDR3 is TGTGCCAGCAGCGTAGGGGGCGGCGAGCAGTACTTC.

V is TRBV7-6 and J is TRBJ2-1; weak D call: TRBD1 (5 bases). The V end lost 5 bases, the J end lost 0 bases, and 17 bases lay between the germline ends. Germline V gene data show CDR1 as SGHVS and CDR2 as FNYEAQ. The CDR3 consists of 17 residues. CDR3 sequence reads: CASSGSTADSSYNEQFF. DNA for the CDR3: TGTGCCAGCAGCGGTTCGACAGCTGATAGCTCCTACAATGAGCAGTTCTTC.

The table lists this clone with many counts. The rearrangement joins TRBV4-3 to TRBJ2-3; 13 positions agree with TRBD2. The CDR3 length is 18 residues. The V segment lost 0 bases and the J segment 0 bases; nucleotides outside the gene matches: 3. Per germline, CDR1 LGHNA and CDR2 YSLEER. The CDR3 coding sequence is TGCGCCAGCAGCCAAGAACTAGCGGGGGGGCCTAGCACAGATACGCAGTATTTT. It codes for CASSQELAGGPSTDTQYF.

This clone was detected only a few times. The V gene is TRBV19, the J gene TRBJ1-5, with a possible D match to TRBD1 (5 bases). CDR3 length: 16 amino acids. Per the germline V gene, CDR1 is LNHDA and CDR2 is SQIVND (reference sequence). The V end lost 0 bases, the J end lost 1 base, and 10 bases lay between the germline ends. CDR3 residues: CASSIEAGMSNQPQHF. For the CDR3, the DNA is TGTGCCAGTAGTATAGAGGCAGGGATGAGCAATCAGCCCCAGCATTTT.

This clone was counted a single time. This chain links TRBV7-8 with TRBJ2-3; 15 bases align to TRBD2. The CDR3 runs 17 residues. Germline V CDR1 and CDR2: SGHVS, FQNEAQ. V was pared by 4 bases and J by 3 bases, with 5 bases of the junction left unmatched. The CDR3 DNA is TGTGCCAGCAGCTGGACTAGCGGGGGGGCTAGGACAGATACGCAGTATTTT. Protein sequence: CASSWTSGGARTDTQYF. The variable domain in full, with the rest retrieved from reference TRBV7-8 and TRBJ2-3, is GAGVSQSPRYKVAKRGQDVALRCDPISGHVSLFWYQQALGQGPEFLTYFQNEAQLDKSGLPSDRFFAERPEGSVSTLKIQRTQQEDSAVYLCASSWTSGGARTDTQYFGPGTRLTVL.

This clone occurred a few times. V is TRBV10-2 and J is TRBJ2-7; D unresolved. CDR1 and CDR2 (germline): WSHSY, SAAADI. V shed 8 bases and J shed 1 base, with 12 bases lying between them. CDR3 length equals 13 residues. CDR3 amino acids: CASRSVPSYEQYF. CDR3 sequence (DNA): TGCGCCAGCCGGTCCGTACCATCCTACGAGCAGTACTTC.

This sequence joins TRBV4-3 and TRBJ2-3, with TRBD2 matching 7 bases. V shed 7 bases and J 0 bases; nucleotides not matched to a gene: 7. From germline, CDR1 is LGHNA and CDR2 YSLEER. The CDR3 spans 15 residues. The CDR3 DNA reads as TGCGCCAGCAACGGGGGGACTCGGAGCACAGATACGCAGTATTTT. Protein product: CASNGGTRSTDTQYF.

The chain joins TRBV7-9 to TRBJ2-7, with a tentative D call TRBD1 (6 bases). The V end was cut by 1 base, the J end by 5 bases, with 15 bases between. This CDR3 is 15 amino acids long. Germline V CDR1 and CDR2: SEHNR, FQNEAQ (reference sequence). The DNA for the CDR3 is TGTGCCAGCAGCTTAGTGGGCGCCGAGGGGGACGAGCAGTACTTC. This sequence encodes CASSLVGAEGDEQYF.

The V call is TRBV7-3, the J call TRBJ1-3; D remains ambiguous. The V end lost 2 bases, the J end lost 0 bases, and 5 bases lay between the germline ends. Germline V gives CDR1 SGHTA, CDR2 FQGTGA. This CDR3 contains 14 residues. The CDR3 sequence is CASSLSSSGNTIYF. The DNA for the CDR3 is TGTGCCAGCAGCTTATCCAGCTCTGGAAACACCATATATTTT.

This clone was counted between two and nine times. This chain uses TRBV5-5 with TRBJ2-7, with 10 bases matching TRBD2. V shed 0 bases, J shed 3 bases, and the junction held 6 bases outside the gene matches. CDR3 length: 16 amino acids. Germline values: CDR1 SGHKS, CDR2 YYEKEE (reference sequence). CDR3 region: CASSLGVAGGVYEQYF. The CDR3 nucleotides are TGTGCCAGCAGCTTGGGAGTAGCGGGGGGTGTCTACGAGCAGTACTTC.

V is TRBV5-6 and J is TRBJ2-7, with a possible D match to TRBD2 (6 bases). Germline lookup yields CDR1 SGHDT and CDR2 YYEEEE. Deletions cut 7 bases from V and 2 bases from J, with 19 bases between. This CDR3 has 15 amino acids. In DNA form, the CDR3 reads TGTGCCAGCCTCGGGAGCGGCCGGGGGACCTACGAGCAGTACTTC. Amino acids: CASLGSGRGTYEQYF.

Only a few counts were recorded for this clone. The junction departs from germline at one end; a sequencing error may be responsible. The gene calls are TRBV2 and TRBJ1-2; TRBD1 matches 8 bases. Germline assignment: CDR1 SNHLY and CDR2 FYNNEI. This CDR3 contains 14 residues. The DNA of the CDR3 is TGTGCCAGCAGTGAAGGCCCAGGGGGCTATGGCTACCCCTTC. It is translated as CASSEGPGGYGYPF. Full variable domain (rest looked up from reference TRBV2 and TRBJ1-2): EPEVTQTPSHQVTQMGQEVILRCVPISNHLYFYWYRQILGQKVEFLVSFYNNEISEKSEIFDDQFSVERPDGSNFTLKIRSTKLEDSAMYFCASSEGPGGYGYPFGSGTRLTVV.

The chain links TRBV4-2 to TRBJ1-2, with 7 bases that match TRBD1. The CDR3 is made up of 15 amino acids. Looked up from germline, CDR1 is LGHNA and CDR2 is YNFKEQ. V trimming: 4 bases; J trimming: 2 bases; junction bases outside the gene matches: 7. The CDR3, as DNA: TGTGCCAGCAGCCCAATAGACAGGGTAAACTATGGCTACACCTTC. Amino acids: CASSPIDRVNYGYTF.

The J gene is TRBJ2-7, the V gene TRBV5-1; TRBD2 matches at 11 bases. Germline loops: CDR1 SGHRS, CDR2 YFSETQ. V lost 1 base to trimming and J lost 0 bases; unmatched junction nucleotides: 9. The CDR3 totals 18 residues. Here the CDR3 DNA reads TGCGCCAGCAGCTTGCGAGCCATACTAGCGGGGGCCTCCTACGAGCAGTACTTC. Translating it yields CASSLRAILAGASYEQYF.

The V call is TRBV7-6, the J call TRBJ1-4; D unclear. Trimming took 0 bases from V and 7 from J, leaving 18 bases between them. This CDR3 spans 17 amino acids. Germline CDR1 and CDR2: SGHVS and FNYEAQ. CDR3 loop: CASSLAPETLGGEKLFF. CDR3 coding DNA: TGTGCCAGCAGCTTAGCACCCGAGACACTGGGAGGTGAAAAACTGTTTTTT. Looking up the rest from reference TRBV7-6 and TRBJ1-4 gives the full variable domain: GAGVSQSPRYKVTKRGQDVALRCDPISGHVSLYWYRQALGQGPEFLTYFNYEAQQDKSGLPNDRFSAERPEGSISTLTIQRTEQRDSAMYRCASSLAPETLGGEKLFFGSGTQLSVL.

The chain links TRBV7-2 to TRBJ2-1; D not resolved. CDR1 and CDR2 (germline): SGHTA, FQGNSA. Trimming removed 2 bases at V and 0 bases at J, with 11 bases between. The length of the CDR3 is 16 residues. CDR3 in amino acids: CASSLLPSSSYNEQFF. For the CDR3, the DNA is TGTGCCAGCAGCTTACTGCCCTCGAGCTCCTACAATGAGCAGTTCTTC.

V usage is TRBV10-3 and J usage is TRBJ1-6, with D maybe TRBD1 (6 bases). Trimming left V 6 bases short and J 4 bases short, with 13 bases between. Germline CDR1 ENHRY, CDR2 SYGVKD. This CDR3 is 15 amino acids long. The CDR3 DNA is TGTGCCATCAGCTACTCGGACAGTTATAATTCACCCCTCCACTTT. It encodes CAISYSDSYNSPLHF.

V is TRBV20-1 and J is TRBJ1-1; no definite D call. V was cut by 5 bases and J by 12 bases, with 16 bases left in between. CDR1 is DFQATT, CDR2 SNEGSKA, per germline (reference sequence). There are 11 residues in the CDR3. The CDR3 nucleotides are TGCAGTGCTGTGACCGGGAGAGAGCCTTTCTTT. Amino acids: CSAVTGREPFF.

V is TRBV7-3 and J is TRBJ2-5, with a weak D call TRBD1 (6 bases). Germline CDR1 and CDR2: SGHTA and FQGTGA. Trimming pared 6 bases from V and 12 bases from J, leaving 20 bases between. This CDR3 contains 13 residues. The CDR3 is CASSFDDRTPKYF. The CDR3 nucleotides are TGTGCCAGCAGTTTTGACGACAGGACTCCAAAGTACTTC.

Regarding this clone: This same CDR3 is encoded by further DNA sequences in the sample. The chain recombines TRBV6-1 with TRBJ1-1; 10 bases are a match to TRBD1. Germline loops: CDR1 MNHNS, CDR2 SASEGT. V trimming: 4 bases; J trimming: 9 bases; junction bases outside the gene matches: 11. There are 15 residues in the CDR3. CDR3 coding DNA: TGTGCCAGCAGTGGGGCAGACAGGGGGCTAACCCAAGCTTTCTTT. Its translation is CASSGADRGLTQAFF.

The chain uses TRBV5-6 and TRBJ1-5; no reliable D call. Germline lookup yields CDR1 SGHDT and CDR2 YYEEEE. Trimming cost V 0 bases and J 4 bases, with 5 bases left between them. The length of the CDR3 is 13 residues. CDR3 nucleotide sequence: TGTGCCAGCAGCTTGGACGGTAATCAGCCCCAGCATTTT. Protein product: CASSLDGNQPQHF.

In its sample, this clone was seen a few times. CDR3 in DNA: TGTGCCAGCAGCGCCGGGGGAGGGACTGAAGCTTTCTTT. It translates to CASSAGGGTEAFF. The chain uses TRBV9 and TRBJ1-1; perhaps TRBD1 as D (5 bases). The V gene's germline CDR1 is SGDLS and CDR2 YYNGEE. Trimming left V 3 bases short and J 5 bases short, with 11 bases between. The CDR3 totals 13 residues.

This sequence joins TRBV30 and TRBJ1-5; a weak D match, TRBD1 (6 bases). CDR1 and CDR2 from the germline V gene are GTSNPN and SVGIG (reference sequence). The CDR3 consists of 18 residues. V was shortened by 3 bases and J by 2 bases, with 23 bases between the two germline ends. The CDR3 DNA sequence: TGTGCCTGGAGCCCCCCAGGGGCAGGGGTAGGAGGCAATCAGCCCCAGCATTTT. Translated: CAWSPPGAGVGGNQPQHF.

Concerning this clone: At one boundary the junction diverges from the germline segment, which might be a read error. The rearrangement uses TRBV29-1 and TRBJ1-2; TRBD1 matches 7 bases. CDR1 and CDR2 from the germline V gene are SQVTM and ANQGSEA. The CDR3 length is 11 residues. The CDR3 coding sequence is TGCAGCGTCAGGACAGGCTATGGCTACCCCTTC. It translates to CSVRTGYGYPF.

This clone was picked up one time. The chain employs TRBV5-8 and TRBJ1-5, with D perhaps matching TRBD1 (6 bases). The germline V gene has CDR1 SGHTS and CDR2 YDEGEE. This CDR3 has 15 residues. The V gene lost 4 bases and the J gene lost 1 base, with 12 bases spanning the gap. CDR3 coding DNA: TGTGCCAGCAGCCCGGGGACATCCAGCAATCAGCCCCAGCATTTT. This codes for CASSPGTSSNQPQHF. The full variable domain, completed using reference TRBV5-8 and TRBJ1-5, is EAGVTQSPTHLIKTRGQQATLRCSPISGHTSVYWYQQALGLGLQFLLWYDEGEERNRGNFPPRFSGRQFPNYSSELNVNALELEDSALYLCASSPGTSSNQPQHFGDGTRLSIL.